A selection of T cell receptor beta chains follows, all from one sample in a study of T cell repertoires in breast cancer. Using its own MiXCR run on the emulsion pairing reads, TCRdb lists one record per CDR3 protein. Of about 40,000 distinct CDR3 sequences listed, about 41% are singletons. Source material: CD8+ T cells. The source of these receptors is a pool of human donors with breast cancer or a healthy control (not recorded which). The CDR3 runs from the conserved cysteine through the conserved F or W. A D gene is named only where the DNA matches it firmly. Clone size, where shown, is once, few, many, or a class for clones that have expanded.

j_call	clone_size	v_call	d_call	cdr3_nt	cdr3_aa
TRBJ2-1	NA	TRBV20-1	TRBD2	TGCAGTGGCGCGGGGGACCACAATGAGCAGTTCTTC	CSGAGDHNEQFF
TRBJ1-6	NA	TRBV19	NA	TGTGCCAGTGGCGGCCCCTATAATTCACCCCTCCACTTT	CASGGPYNSPLHF
TRBJ1-5	NA	TRBV6-5	NA	TGTGCCAGCAGTTACGACCGCGATCAGCCCCAGCATTTT	CASSYDRDQPQHF
TRBJ2-7	NA	TRBV27	NA	TGTGCCAGCAGTTTATCGGTCGGGGGAGCTCAATACGAGCAGTACTTC	CASSLSVGGAQYEQYF
TRBJ1-1	NA	TRBV12-3/TRBV12-4	TRBD1	TGTGCCAGCAACCAGGGGGCCGGGACTGAAGCTTTCTTT	CASNQGAGTEAFF
TRBJ2-5	NA	TRBV19	NA	TGTGCCAGTAGTATAGGACACGGCCAAGAGACCCAGTACTTC	CASSIGHGQETQYF
TRBJ1-2	few	TRBV6-8	NA	TGTGCCAGCATGCAGCGACCAGGGGCTAACTATGGCTACACCTTC	CASMQRPGANYGYTF
TRBJ1-1	few	TRBV7-9	NA	TGTGCCAGCAGCTTACGAGGTTCAGCGGGCACTGAAGCTTTCTTT	CASSLRGSAGTEAFF
TRBJ2-1	few	TRBV12-3/TRBV12-4	NA	TGTGCCAGCAGCCTAAGGGATGAGCAGTTCTTC	CASSLRDEQFF
TRBJ1-2	NA	TRBV3-1	NA	TGTGCCAGCAGCGGCAGAACGCGTTATGGCTACACCTTC	CASSGRTRYGYTF
TRBJ1-5	NA	TRBV19	NA	TGTGCCAGTAGTATAGTCCCAGGGCATCAGCCCCAGCATTTT	CASSIVPGHQPQHF
TRBJ2-1	NA	TRBV7-3	NA	TGTGCCAGCAGCTTAAGGGGGCCTATAGGGGATAATGAGCAGTTCTTC	CASSLRGPIGDNEQFF
TRBJ1-1	NA	TRBV2	TRBD1	TGTGCCAGCACTGAGGGGACTACAGGGGCTACTGAAGCTTTCTTT	CASTEGTTGATEAFF
TRBJ2-7	NA	TRBV20-1	TRBD2	TGCAGTGCTAGAGACCTGCGGGGGGACTACGAGCAGTACTTC	CSARDLRGDYEQYF
TRBJ1-1	NA	TRBV6-1	NA	TGTGCCACCACGTGGGAATCAAACACTGAAGCTTTCTTT	CATTWESNTEAFF
TRBJ1-1	few	TRBV20-1	NA	TGCAGTGCTAGAGTTCAGCAAAACACTGAAGCTTTCTTT	CSARVQQNTEAFF
TRBJ1-5	NA	TRBV6-2/TRBV6-3	NA	TGTGCCAGCAGTTACTCGACAGGCAATCAGCCCCAGCATTTT	CASSYSTGNQPQHF
TRBJ1-1	few	TRBV12-3/TRBV12-4	NA	TGTGCCAGCAGTAACTTGGGAGGAGGGACTGAAGCTTTCTTT	CASSNLGGGTEAFF
TRBJ1-1	NA	TRBV20-1	TRBD1	TGCAGCGCTGGACAGGCAAACACTGAAGCTTTCTTT	CSAGQANTEAFF
TRBJ2-7	NA	TRBV19	TRBD1	TGTGCCAGTCAAGACAGGGGGATTTCCTACGAGCAGTACTTC	CASQDRGISYEQYF
TRBJ1-2	few	TRBV27	NA	TGTGCCAGCAGTTCAATTCCAGCAATAAACTATGGCTACACCTTC	CASSSIPAINYGYTF